The TCR beta chain described here comes from a study of T-cell memory formation after mild COVID-19. General study findings and limits: A subset of responding clones appeared in pre-infection memory, suggesting cross-reactive memory joined.

The CDR3 is 13 amino acids. V shed 5 bases and J 8 bases; nucleotides not matched to a gene: 7. TCRdb re-analysed the 5' RACE reads in MiXCR, keeping a single row per CDR3 protein. The sample includes under 250,000 distinct CDR3 sequences, over 7.5% of them seen just once. This clonotype was counted between two and nine times. As yet, its antigen is unknown. The TCR originated in a man younger than 35 who had mild COVID-19 (a few samples of this study predate the infection). Cell type and time point are not known. This chain uses TRBV12-3 or TRBV12-4 with TRBJ1-2; 8 positions match TRBD1. Source material: PBMCs or a T cell subset sorted from them (not recorded which). CDR3 residues: CASSARTGSGYTF. CDR3 in DNA: TGTGCCAGCAGTGCCCGGACAGGGAGCGGCTACACCTTC.